A single sample gave rise to the 15 T cell receptor beta chains below, sequenced in a study of blood T cell repertoires in COVID-19 (dated by TCRdb to between 2020 and 2021). Preparation of the library involved the immunoSEQ multiplex PCR assay. TCRdb carries this immuneACCESS record with in-frame sequences only. Its versions omit some clonotypes, under half of them owing to an unresolved V gene in the studies checked, with the rest unexplained. The sample table shows some 250,000 clones, and around nine tenths are seen once. Around 0.99% of the sample is taken by the ten largest. Sequenced sample: peripheral blood. These receptors were taken from a woman in her 40s who had recovered from COVID-19.

The chain recombines TRBV21-1 with TRBJ1-2; the table's D call TRBD1 went unverified against the DNA. TRBV21-1 is a pseudogene locus. The CDR3 has 12 residues. CDR3 in amino acids: CARTASGYGYTF. CDR3 DNA sequence: TGTGCCAGAACAGCATCCGGCTATGGCTACACCTTC.

The rearrangement joins TRBV6-5 to TRBJ1-3; D ambiguous. Germline V CDR1 and CDR2: MNHEY, SVGAGI. The V and J ends lost 8 bases and 4 bases respectively, with 9 bases between them. The CDR3 sequence is 12 residues long. CDR3 nucleotides: TGTGCCAGCCGGGGAGGAGGAAACACCATATATTTT. Translating gives CASRGGGNTIYF.

The J gene is TRBJ2-1, the V gene TRBV27; TRBD1 matches at 7 bases. Per the germline V gene, CDR1 is MNHEY and CDR2 is SMNVEV (reference sequence). The CDR3 runs 16 residues. J gave up 0 bases and V 6 bases, and 8 bases lay outside the gene matches. The CDR3 DNA reads as TGTGCCAGCAGGACAGGGTGGATAAGCTCCTACAATGAGCAGTTCTTC. Protein sequence: CASRTGWISSYNEQFF.

This chain connects TRBV5-6 to TRBJ1-2; weak D call: TRBD1 (5 bases). This CDR3 contains 14 residues. Germline assignment: CDR1 SGHDT and CDR2 YYEEEE. V dropped 0 bases and J dropped 4 bases, with 10 bases sitting between them. The CDR3 region has the DNA TGTGCCAGCAGCTTGGTTGGGGCCCCCTATGGCTACACCTTC. Protein sequence: CASSLVGAPYGYTF. The full variable domain, its missing parts supplied by reference TRBV5-6 and TRBJ1-2, is DAGVTQSPTHLIKTRGQQVTLRCSPKSGHDTVSWYQQALGQGPQFIFQYYEEEERQRGNFPDRFSGHQFPNYSSELNVNALLLGDSALYLCASSLVGAPYGYTFGSGTRLTVV.

The gene calls are TRBV6-5 and TRBJ2-3, with 8 bases identical to TRBD2. Trimming cost V 6 bases and J 4 bases; bases outside gene matches: 3. The CDR3 consists of 13 residues. Per germline, CDR1 MNHEY and CDR2 SVGAGI. CDR3 DNA: TGTGCCAGCAGGAGCGGGAGACCAGATACGCAGTATTTT. The encoded protein is CASRSGRPDTQYF.

The genes are TRBV24-1 and TRBJ2-3, with D perhaps TRBD2 (6 bases). Germline V gene data show CDR1 as KGHDR and CDR2 as SFDVKD. The ends were cut back, 3 bases at V and 4 bases at J, with 28 bases in the middle. The CDR3 spans 20 residues. The CDR3 sequence: CATSDHRAAPSRRGADTQYF. Written as DNA, the CDR3 is TGTGCCACCAGTGATCACCGGGCCGCCCCAAGCCGGAGGGGCGCAGATACGCAGTATTTT.

The chain employs TRBV5-1 and TRBJ2-2; TRBD2 matches at 8 bases. J lost 2 bases, V lost 4 bases, and 7 bases had no gene match. The CDR3 sequence is 16 residues long. The germline CDR1 and CDR2 sequences are SGHRS and YFSETQ. This chain's CDR3 is CASSSTGTRNTGELFF. The CDR3 DNA is TGCGCCAGCAGCAGCACCGGGACTAGAAACACCGGGGAGCTGTTTTTT.

The DNA of the CDR3 is TGTGCCAGCAGCTTCTCTCACCGGGGTGAGCAGTTCTTC. Translated: CASSFSHRGEQFF. V and J are TRBV7-3 and TRBJ2-1; D possibly corresponds to TRBD2 (5 bases). The CDR3 has 13 residues. V was trimmed by 3 bases and J by 9 bases, leaving 12 bases between them. Looked up from germline, CDR1 is SGHTA and CDR2 is FQGTGA.

The chain has TRBV29-1 and TRBJ1-3, with D maybe TRBD1 (5 bases). The CDR3 contains 13 residues. V was clipped by 5 bases and J by 0 bases, with 8 bases between them. Germline CDR1 is SQVTM and CDR2 is ANQGSEA. The CDR3 region has the DNA TGCAGCGTTCGGCAGGGCTCTGGAAACACCATATATTTT. Translating gives CSVRQGSGNTIYF. Supplemented by reference TRBV29-1 and TRBJ1-3, the full variable domain reads SAVISQKPSRDICQRGTSLTIQCQVDSQVTMMFWYRQQPGQSLTLIATANQGSEATYESGFVIDKFPISRPNLTFSTLTVSNMSPEDSSIYLCSVRQGSGNTIYFGEGSWLTVV.

This clone was counted once. The J gene is TRBJ1-1, the V gene TRBV19; a weak D match, TRBD1 (5 bases). The CDR3 contains 13 residues. From germline, CDR1 is LNHDA and CDR2 SQIVND (reference sequence). V shed 3 bases and J shed 8 bases, with 13 bases lying between them. The CDR3 DNA follows: TGTGCCAGTAGTATGGGGGGAGAACCCGAAGCTTTCTTT. Its protein product is CASSMGGEPEAFF.

V gene TRBV2 combines with J gene TRBJ1-6, with 7 positions matching TRBD1. J gave up 10 bases and V 5 bases, and 8 bases lay outside the gene matches. CDR1 and CDR2 from the germline V gene are SNHLY and FYNNEI. The CDR3 length is 14 residues. CDR3 bases: TGTGCCAGCAGTTTACAGGGGTCGGGGTCACCCCTCCACTTT. This translates into CASSLQGSGSPLHF.

The chain recombines TRBV27 with TRBJ1-2, with 8 nucleotides matching TRBD1. Germline CDR1 reads MNHEY; CDR2 reads SMNVEV (reference sequence). With 4 bases clipped from V and 7 bases from J, the junction kept 14 bases outside the gene matches. CDR3 length: 16 amino acids. The CDR3: CASSYRGLTGESGYTF. The CDR3 nucleotides are TGTGCCAGCAGTTACCGGGGCCTGACAGGGGAAAGTGGCTACACCTTC.

V usage is TRBV29-1 and J usage is TRBJ2-1; D might be TRBD1 (6 bases). The CDR3 extends over 15 amino acids. The germline gives CDR1 SQVTM, CDR2 ANQGSEA. Between the trimmed V and J ends, which lost 1 base and 2 bases, there was a span of 12 bases. Here the CDR3 reads CSVEGAAGAYNEQFF. As DNA, the CDR3 is TGCAGCGTTGAAGGGGCGGCAGGGGCCTACAATGAGCAGTTCTTC.

CDR3 region: CATSPGGGSYNEQFF. Here the CDR3 DNA reads TGTGCCACCAGCCCAGGGGGCGGCTCCTACAATGAGCAGTTCTTC. The gene calls are TRBV24-1 and TRBJ2-1; 8 positions match TRBD1. The V segment lost 7 bases and the J segment 0 bases; nucleotides outside the gene matches: 4. This CDR3 has 15 amino acids. Per germline, CDR1 KGHDR and CDR2 SFDVKD.

The chain recombines TRBV4-2 with TRBJ2-5; 12 bases agree with TRBD2. Trimming removed 1 base from V and 5 bases from J; junction bases left unmatched: 8. Germline assignment: CDR1 LGHNA and CDR2 YNFKEQ. The CDR3 spans 17 residues. The CDR3 nucleotides are TGTGCCAGCAGCCAAGGGTTTGGGCTAGCGGGAGGGGAGACCCAGTACTTC. Its translation: CASSQGFGLAGGETQYF.